These T cell receptor beta chains were read from a single sample in a study of T cell responses to AZD1222 COVID-19 vaccine. Here immunoSEQ multiplex PCR was the method, and the copy in TCRdb shows in-frame clones only, minus some. Of some 82,000 clones listed, approximately 90% are singletons. The sample consisted of peripheral blood, taken on day 0 of AZD1222 vaccination. The receptor source for this set is an adult in good health. CDR3s include the opening cysteine and the closing phenylalanine or tryptophan. A D gene is named only where the DNA matches it firmly. Clone sizes are given selectively: once, few, many, or a class where the clone is expanded.

>.|TRBV30|TRBJ2-2|.
CAWSLTGELFF
TGTGCCTGGAGTTTGACCGGGGAGCTGTTTTTT
>.|TRBV5-1|TRBJ2-5|.
CASSFGVQETQYF
TGCGCCAGCAGCTTTGGGGTACAAGAGACCCAGTACTTC
>.|TRBV7-9|TRBJ2-7|.
CASSLPPGTSSYEQYF
TGTGCCAGCAGCTTGCCACCGGGGACATCCTCCTACGAGCAGTACTTC
>TRBD1|TRBV30|TRBJ1-4|.
CAWSVPGQGYEKLFF
TGTGCCTGGAGTGTTCCAGGACAGGGGTATGAAAAACTGTTTTTT
>.|TRBV27|TRBJ1-4|.
CASQAQGSANEKLFF
TGTGCCAGCCAAGCACAGGGCTCGGCTAATGAAAAACTGTTTTTT
>TRBD1|TRBV5-1|TRBJ1-3|once
CASSGDRLGGNTIYF
TGCGCCAGCAGCGGGGACAGGCTGGGGGGAAACACCATATATTTT
>.|TRBV7-3|TRBJ1-2|.
CASSLGQGYGYTF
TGTGCCAGCAGCTTAGGCCAGGGTTATGGCTACACCTTC
>TRBD1|TRBV19|TRBJ1-5|.
CASSPDRVGSNQPQHF
TGTGCCAGTAGTCCGGACAGGGTGGGGAGCAATCAGCCCCAGCATTTT
>.|TRBV7-3|TRBJ1-3|.
CASSLTSGNTIYF
TGTGCCAGCAGCTTGACATCAGGAAACACCATATATTTT
>TRBD1|TRBV27|TRBJ1-2|.
CASSLFGQGAGYTF
TGTGCCAGCAGTTTATTCGGACAGGGGGCGGGCTACACCTTC
>TRBD2|TRBV7-2|TRBJ2-1|.
CASSLKRGGGDEQFF
TGTGCCAGCAGCTTAAAGCGGGGGGGCGGCGATGAGCAGTTCTTC
>.|TRBV9|TRBJ2-5|.
CASSVGVRGETQYF
TGTGCCAGCAGCGTAGGGGTCAGAGGAGAGACCCAGTACTTC
>TRBD1|TRBV6-5|TRBJ2-5|.
CASGRDRGLETQYF
TGTGCCAGCGGCCGGGACAGGGGGCTTGAGACCCAGTACTTC
>.|TRBV6-4|TRBJ2-1|.
CASSERSYNEQFF
TGTGCCAGCAGTGAGCGCTCCTACAATGAGCAGTTCTTC
>.|TRBV5-5|TRBJ2-3|.
CASSPRGGNADTQYF
TGTGCCAGCAGCCCGCGGGGTGGCAATGCAGATACGCAGTATTTT
>.|TRBV14|TRBJ1-1|.
CASSQDSIAATTEAFF
TGTGCCAGCAGCCAAGATTCAATCGCAGCAACCACTGAAGCTTTCTTT
>.|TRBV2|TRBJ1-2|.
CASSEAGYGYTF
TGTGCCAGCAGTGAAGCAGGGTACGGCTACACCTTC
>TRBD1|TRBV14|TRBJ2-2|once
CASRRGQSNTGELFF
TGTGCCAGCAGACGGGGACAGAGTAACACCGGGGAGCTGTTTTTT
>TRBD1|TRBV27|TRBJ1-1|.
CASRPGRGATEAFF
TGTGCCAGCAGACCCGGCAGGGGGGCCACTGAAGCTTTCTTT
>.|TRBV7-8|TRBJ1-2|.
CASSLGGDYGYTF
TGTGCCAGCAGCTTAGGGGGGGACTATGGCTACACCTTC
>.|TRBV3-1/TRBV3-2|TRBJ2-3|.
CASSTPFRPDTQYF
TGTGCCAGCAGCACCCCCTTTAGGCCAGATACGCAGTATTTT
>.|TRBV19|TRBJ1-5|.
CASSIGQLVYQPQHF
TGTGCCAGTAGTATCGGACAGCTCGTATATCAGCCCCAGCATTTT
>TRBD1|TRBV6-2/TRBV6-3|TRBJ1-6|.
CASSQWDSYNSPLHF
TGTGCCAGCAGTCAATGGGACAGCTATAATTCACCCCTCCACTTT
>TRBD1|TRBV11-1|TRBJ2-7|.
CASPPGQGKSYEQYF
TGTGCCAGCCCCCCGGGACAGGGAAAGTCCTACGAGCAGTACTTC
>.|TRBV10-3|TRBJ1-1|.
CAISEYMGRNTEAFF
TGTGCCATCAGTGAGTATATGGGGAGGAACACTGAAGCTTTCTTT
>.|TRBV2|TRBJ2-7|.
CASRMTGASYEQYF
TGTGCCAGCAGGATGACAGGCGCCTCCTACGAGCAGTACTTC
>.|TRBV12-1|TRBJ1-2|.
CASSFPYWGSTF
TGTGCCAGCAGCTTTCCCTATTGGGGGTCCACCTTC
>.|TRBV18|TRBJ2-7|.
CASSPKELSYEQYF
TGTGCCAGCTCACCGAAGGAGCTCTCCTACGAGCAGTACTTC
>.|TRBV19|TRBJ1-5|.
CASSIKATQGNQPQHF
TGTGCCAGTAGTATAAAGGCAACACAGGGCAATCAGCCCCAGCATTTT
>.|TRBV7-2|TRBJ1-4|.
CASSEGGLREKLFF
TGTGCCAGCAGCGAAGGGGGGCTGCGGGAAAAACTGTTTTTT
>TRBD2|TRBV15|TRBJ2-1|once
CATSRGSGAYNEQFF
TGTGCCACCAGCAGAGGTAGCGGGGCTTACAATGAGCAGTTCTTC
>TRBD2|TRBV6-2/TRBV6-3|TRBJ2-3|.
CASSQGLAPDTQYF
TGTGCCAGCAGCCAAGGACTAGCCCCAGATACGCAGTATTTT
>.|TRBV27|TRBJ2-1|.
CASSTGEKRGDYNEQFF
TGTGCCAGCAGTACAGGGGAGAAACGGGGGGACTACAATGAGCAGTTCTTC
>.|TRBV28|TRBJ2-1|.
CASSPGGQGHNEQFF
TGTGCCAGCAGTCCGGGAGGACAGGGACACAATGAGCAGTTCTTC
>TRBD1|TRBV19|TRBJ1-1|.
CASRRDREGPAEAFF
TGTGCCAGTAGAAGGGACAGGGAGGGTCCGGCTGAAGCTTTCTTT
>TRBD2|TRBV7-3|TRBJ2-2|.
CASSLTTGGAHTGELFF
TGTGCCAGCAGCTTAACGACCGGGGGGGCTCACACCGGGGAGCTGTTTTTT
>.|TRBV5-6|TRBJ2-2|.
CASSLIDRLAGELFF
TGTGCCAGCAGCTTGATAGACAGGTTGGCCGGGGAGCTGTTTTTT
>TRBD1|TRBV6-1|TRBJ2-1|.
CASSELGQGYNEQFF
TGTGCCAGCAGTGAATTGGGACAGGGATACAATGAGCAGTTCTTC
>.|TRBV11-3|TRBJ1-5|.
CASSPSSGQPQHF
TGTGCCAGCAGCCCATCCTCTGGTCAGCCCCAGCATTTT
>.|TRBV5-1|TRBJ2-7|.
CASSTGTGSYEQYF
TGCGCCAGCAGCACCGGGACGGGATCCTACGAGCAGTACTTC
>TRBD1|TRBV7-3|TRBJ2-2|.
CASSFRTGNTGELFF
TGTGCCAGCAGCTTCCGGACAGGGAACACCGGGGAGCTGTTTTTT
>TRBD1|TRBV27|TRBJ1-2|.
CASSLSRDRVNGYTF
TGTGCCAGCAGTTTATCAAGGGACAGGGTGAATGGCTACACCTTC
>.|TRBV5-1|TRBJ1-5|.
CASSLDSYSNQPQHF
TGCGCCAGCAGCTTGGACAGCTATAGCAATCAGCCCCAGCATTTT
>TRBD1|TRBV5-6|TRBJ2-7|.
CASSFVDEGAAEQYF
TGTGCCAGCAGCTTCGTTGACGAGGGGGCGGCCGAGCAGTACTTC
>.|TRBV2|TRBJ1-6|.
CASSVNRLMQGRSYNSPLHF
TGTGCCAGCAGTGTTAATCGGCTCATGCAGGGGCGCTCCTATAATTCACCCCTCCACTTT
>.|TRBV2|TRBJ1-2|.
CASSPIPTDGDGYTF
TGTGCCAGCAGTCCAATTCCGACAGACGGGGATGGCTACACCTTC
>.|TRBV5-1|TRBJ2-7|.
CAKKNRAGQDEQYF
TGCGCCAAAAAAAACCGGGCTGGTCAGGACGAGCAGTACTTC
>.|TRBV7-2|TRBJ1-4|.
CASSSGGTRNEKLFF
TGTGCCAGCAGCTCGGGCGGGACGCGTAATGAAAAACTGTTTTTT
>TRBD1|TRBV10-1|TRBJ1-3|few
CASSATTGQGTGNTIYF
TGCGCCAGCAGTGCCACTACAGGACAGGGTACTGGAAACACCATATATTTT
>.|TRBV10-1|TRBJ1-5|.
CASPGEGSNQPQHF
TGCGCCAGCCCGGGGGAGGGGAGCAATCAGCCCCAGCATTTT
>.|TRBV4-1|TRBJ1-2|.
CASSQDTGSGNGYTF
TGCGCCAGCAGCCAAGATACCGGGTCAGGGAATGGCTACACCTTC
>.|TRBV21-1|TRBJ1-2|.
CASSKVIRGGWGYGYTF
TGTGCCAGCAGCAAAGTAATCCGTGGGGGTTGGGGCTATGGCTACACCTTC
>TRBD1|TRBV5-1|TRBJ2-4|.
CASSSGDREGKNIQYF
TGCGCCAGCAGCTCGGGGGACAGGGAGGGCAAAAACATTCAGTACTTC
>TRBD1|TRBV3-1/TRBV3-2|TRBJ2-4|.
CASSLRTGQNIQYF
TGTGCCAGCAGCCTCAGGACAGGGCAAAACATTCAGTACTTC
>.|TRBV12-5|TRBJ2-1|.
CASGSPRGPPYNEQFF
TGTGCTAGTGGTTCCCCAAGGGGACCCCCCTACAATGAGCAGTTCTTC
>.|TRBV24-1|TRBJ2-3|.
CATSDPYSETDTQYF
TGTGCCACCAGTGATCCCTATTCCGAAACAGATACGCAGTATTTT
>.|TRBV6-5|TRBJ2-6|.
CASSPGTSGANVLTF
TGTGCCAGCAGCCCCGGGACATCTGGGGCCAACGTCCTGACTTTC
>.|TRBV18|TRBJ2-3|.
CASSPGKSTDTQYF
TGTGCCAGCTCACCAGGAAAGAGCACAGATACGCAGTATTTT
>.|TRBV4-1|TRBJ1-2|.
CASSQDRFYGYTF
TGCGCCAGCAGCCAAGATCGATTCTATGGCTACACCTTC